The 19 T cell receptor beta chains listed next were all sequenced from one sample in a study of beta chain features in type 1 diabetes. Study observations and caveats: When Type 1 diabetes patients were examined, their TCRB CDR3s proved moderately but significantly shorter in all four CD4+ subsets.

The investigators reverse transcribed all of the isolated RNA, so they sequenced expressed TCRB transcripts. This table comes from immunoSEQ multiplex PCR, and its TCRdb copy is limited to in-frame clones, with some not included. The sample lists about 710,000 clones; more than 12% were seen once. Their antigen targets remain unknown. Sequences were obtained from naive CD4+ T cells from blood. The receptors were gathered from a man younger than 35 with type 1 diabetes.

There are a few counts of this clone. The chain has TRBV14 and TRBJ1-1; D is unresolved. Trimming left V 0 bases short and J 5 bases short, with 7 bases between. Per the germline V gene, CDR1 is SGHDN and CDR2 is FVKESK. This CDR3 region has 13 residues. The CDR3 sequence: CASSQDMLTEAFF. The DNA of the CDR3 is TGTGCCAGCAGCCAAGATATGTTGACTGAAGCTTTCTTT.

The chain uses TRBV28 and TRBJ1-6; 7 bases map to TRBD1. Germline trimming cut 5 bases from V and 8 bases from J; bases unmatched to any gene: 3. This CDR3 region has 13 residues. Germline-derived CDR1 and CDR2 are MDHEN and SYDVKM. The CDR3 reads CASSEQGHSPLHF. Here the CDR3 DNA reads TGTGCCAGCAGTGAACAGGGGCATTCACCCCTCCACTTT.

The chain combines TRBV5-1 with TRBJ2-3; 9 bases are shared with TRBD2. The CDR3 spans 13 residues. The V and J ends lost 7 bases and 1 base, in that order; junction bases with no gene match: 1. The germline gives CDR1 SGHRS, CDR2 YFSETQ. CDR3 sequence reads: CASRLAGTDTQYF. The CDR3 nucleotides are TGCGCCAGCCGACTAGCGGGCACAGATACGCAGTATTTT.

This clone was counted between two and nine times. The chain is built from TRBV15 and TRBJ2-7, with D tentatively TRBD1 (6 bases). This CDR3 comprises 13 residues. Germline assignment: CDR1 LNHNV and CDR2 YYDKDF (reference sequence). The germline V and J ends were trimmed by 1 base and 3 bases, with 7 bases remaining between them. The CDR3 loop reads CATSRGQVYEQYF. The CDR3 DNA sequence: TGTGCCACCAGCAGAGGACAGGTCTACGAGCAGTACTTC. The whole variable domain, remainder taken from reference TRBV15 and TRBJ2-7, is DAMVIQNPRYQVTQFGKPVTLSCSQTLNHNVMYWYQQKSSQAPKLLFHYYDKDFNNEADTPDNFQSRRPNTSFCFLDIRSPGLGDTAMYLCATSRGQVYEQYFGPGTRLTVT.

This clone was found a few times. The J gene is TRBJ1-2, the V gene TRBV7-3; no clear D. Trimming stripped 5 bases from V and 7 bases from J, with 14 bases between. The CDR3 runs to 13 residues. CDR1 is SGHTA, CDR2 FQGTGA, per germline. CDR3 protein: CASSPTDSGGYTF. DNA of the CDR3: TGTGCCAGCAGCCCTACCGACTCCGGTGGCTACACCTTC.

The V and J genes are TRBV27 and TRBJ1-4, with 9 bases fitting TRBD1. The germline V gene has CDR1 MNHEY and CDR2 SMNVEV (reference sequence). Trimming removed 7 bases from V and 10 bases from J; junction bases left unmatched: 13. The CDR3 consists of 15 residues. CDR3 bases: TGTGCCAGCACCCCTGTTGGGACAGGGTCGGTAAAACTGTTTTTT. Translated: CASTPVGTGSVKLFF.

This clone came up a few times. This rearrangement joins TRBV28 to TRBJ1-2; D remains unclear. Germline V lookup: CDR1 MDHEN, CDR2 SYDVKM. The CDR3 extends over 12 amino acids. Trimming pared 2 bases from V and 8 bases from J, leaving 9 bases between. The CDR3 sequence is CASSLDLLGYTF. The CDR3 DNA reads as TGTGCCAGCAGTTTAGATCTCTTAGGCTACACCTTC.

This clone turned up a few times. The rearrangement links TRBV25-1 to TRBJ2-3; 9 bases agree with TRBD1. The germline V gene encodes CDR1 MGHDK and CDR2 SYGVNS. Losses at the gene ends were 6 bases for V and 1 base for J; bases not matched to a gene: 2. This CDR3 is 14 amino acids long. As DNA, the CDR3 is TGTGCCAGCAGACGGGACAGGGGCACAGATACGCAGTATTTT. Its translation: CASRRDRGTDTQYF.

The sample holds a few counts of this clone. J is TRBJ1-1 and V is TRBV2; D call uncertain. Germline CDR1 SNHLY, CDR2 FYNNEI. V lost 5 bases and J 4 bases, leaving 11 bases between the germline ends. CDR3 size: 13 residues. CDR3 loop: CASSLTTRTEAFF. The CDR3 DNA reads TGTGCCAGCAGTCTAACCACGCGCACTGAAGCTTTCTTT.

The V and J genes are TRBV23-1 and TRBJ2-5, with D possibly being TRBD1 (6 bases). TRBV23-1 is placed among ORFs of uncertain function. The CDR3 loop spans 17 amino acids. Trimming stripped 2 bases from V and 5 bases from J, with 21 bases between. CDR3 in DNA: TGCGCCAGCAGTCAAGAACAGGGAGCGGCCCTATTGGAGACCCAGTACTTC. Translating it yields CASSQEQGAALLETQYF.

This chain connects TRBV5-4 to TRBJ1-5; D not resolved. In germline, CDR1 is SGHNT, CDR2 YYREEE (reference sequence). Trimming took off 2 bases at V and 5 bases at J, with 5 bases between the two ends. This CDR3 is 12 amino acids long. Here the CDR3 reads CASSFADQPQHF. The CDR3 DNA is TGTGCCAGCAGCTTCGCCGATCAGCCCCAGCATTTT.

V gene TRBV6-5 combines with J gene TRBJ2-2; 7 positions match TRBD2. There are 16 residues in the CDR3. From germline, CDR1 is MNHEY and CDR2 SVGAGI. V was clipped by 4 bases and J by 5 bases; unmatched bases: 10. CDR3: CASSSPAGSRTGELFF. DNA for the CDR3: TGTGCCAGCAGTTCCCCAGCGGGAAGTCGTACCGGGGAGCTGTTTTTT.

This clone was seen a handful of times. The rearrangement uses TRBV30 and TRBJ1-4; D is undetermined. Germline V gene data show CDR1 as GTSNPN and CDR2 as SVGIG (reference sequence). CDR3 size: 12 residues. Between the trimmed V and J ends, which lost 3 bases and 8 bases, there was a span of 10 bases. CDR3 amino acids: CAWSWGGEKLFF. The CDR3 DNA follows: TGTGCCTGGAGCTGGGGAGGGGAAAAACTGTTTTTT.

The genes are TRBV7-9 and TRBJ1-1, with 7 bases aligning to TRBD1. CDR1 and CDR2 (germline): SEHNR, FQNEAQ (reference sequence). This CDR3 region has 14 residues. Germline trimming cut 6 bases from V and 5 bases from J; bases unmatched to any gene: 9. The CDR3 protein is CASRFGEGATEAFF. CDR3 nucleotide sequence: TGTGCCAGCAGATTTGGAGAGGGGGCGACTGAAGCTTTCTTT.

In its sample, this clone was seen a few times. The same CDR3 arises from other DNA sequences in this sample as well. The J gene is TRBJ2-7, the V gene TRBV6-5; 9 bases fit TRBD2. CDR3 length equals 14 residues. The germline V gene has CDR1 MNHEY and CDR2 SVGAGI. V lost 3 bases to trimming and J lost 0 bases; unmatched junction nucleotides: 0. The DNA of the CDR3 is TGTGCCAGCAGTTATAGCGGGAGCTCCTACGAGCAGTACTTC. Translated, it gives CASSYSGSSYEQYF.

V usage is TRBV11-2 and J usage is TRBJ2-4, with D possibly TRBD2 on 6 matching bases. The germline CDR1 and CDR2 sequences are SGHAT and FQNNGV. V was shortened by 8 bases and J by 0 bases, with 11 bases between the two germline ends. The CDR3 sequence is 14 residues long. CDR3 sequence: CASAGMVAKNIQYF. Here the CDR3 DNA reads TGTGCCAGCGCGGGGATGGTAGCCAAAAACATTCAGTACTTC.

This clone was counted between two and nine times. This chain connects TRBV7-2 to TRBJ2-5; 14 bases agree with TRBD2. The length of the CDR3 is 15 residues. From germline, CDR1 is SGHTA and CDR2 FQGNSA. The ends lost 3 bases at V and 7 bases at J; junction bases unmatched: 4. The CDR3 loop is CASSFTGTSGGTQYF. CDR3 coding DNA: TGTGCCAGCAGCTTCACCGGGACTAGCGGGGGGACCCAGTACTTC. The variable domain in full, with the rest retrieved from reference TRBV7-2 and TRBJ2-5, is GAGVSQSPSNKVTEKGKDVELRCDPISGHTALYWYRQSLGQGLEFLIYFQGNSAPDKSGLPSDRFSAERTGGSVSTLTIQRTQQEDSAVYLCASSFTGTSGGTQYFGPGTRLLVL.

This clone was seen more than once but under ten times. The V gene is TRBV15, the J gene TRBJ2-7; 8 bases are a match to TRBD2. Germline V gene lookup returns CDR1 LNHNV and CDR2 YYDKDF (reference sequence). J lost 0 bases, V lost 5 bases, and 9 bases had no gene match. The CDR3 length is 16 residues. The CDR3 bases are TGTGCCACCAGCCGGGGGGGGAGGACCTCCTCCTACGAGCAGTACTTC. It encodes CATSRGGRTSSYEQYF.

This clone occurred a few times. The CDR3 DNA reads as TGTGCCAGTAGTATAGATTTCGGGAACACCATATATTTT. It specifies CASSIDFGNTIYF. The rearrangement joins TRBV19 to TRBJ1-3, with no clear D. V was shortened by 0 bases and J by 7 bases, with 7 bases between the two germline ends. The CDR3 has 13 residues. Per germline, CDR1 LNHDA and CDR2 SQIVND (reference sequence).